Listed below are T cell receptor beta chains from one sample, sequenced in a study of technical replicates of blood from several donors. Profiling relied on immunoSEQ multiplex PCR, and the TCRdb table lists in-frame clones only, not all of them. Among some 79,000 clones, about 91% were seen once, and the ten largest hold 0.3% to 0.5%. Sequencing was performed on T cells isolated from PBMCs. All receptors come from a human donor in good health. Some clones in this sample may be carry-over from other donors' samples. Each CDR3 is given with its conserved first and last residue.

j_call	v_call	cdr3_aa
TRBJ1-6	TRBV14	CASSQETPQTLHF
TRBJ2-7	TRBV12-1	CASSSGLARPGEQYF
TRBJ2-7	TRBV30	CACTGGGYEQYF
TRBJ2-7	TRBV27	CASSSYLRHYEQYF
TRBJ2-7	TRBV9	CASSVAGTSGYEQYF
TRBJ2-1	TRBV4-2	CASSQERAGAYEQFF
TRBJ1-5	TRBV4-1	CASSHPELSKPQHF
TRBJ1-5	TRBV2	CASTAGWSQPQHF
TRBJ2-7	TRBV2	CAGRDSLYEQYF
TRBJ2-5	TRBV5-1	CASTAGEYQETQYF
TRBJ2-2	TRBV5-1	CASSLTGLVGTGELFF
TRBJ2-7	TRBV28	CASSATPTGRREQYF
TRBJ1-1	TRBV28	CASRFNPLPRVRVTEAFF
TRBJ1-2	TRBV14	CASSQVAGGFLSGYTF
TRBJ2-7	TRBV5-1	CASSLEGLASGEQYF
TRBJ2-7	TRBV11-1	CASSFEGTGVYEQYF
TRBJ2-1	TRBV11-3	CASSLETGTGVGSYNEQFF
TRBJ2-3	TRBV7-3	CASSLAGLNTDTQYF
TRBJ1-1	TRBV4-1	CASSRLPGTGSPWNLNTEAFF
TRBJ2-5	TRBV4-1	CASSQVARETQYF
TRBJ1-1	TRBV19	CASSSGTFKVTEAFF
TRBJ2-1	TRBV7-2	CASSFRSLLDEQFF
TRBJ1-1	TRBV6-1	CASSENPAGNTEAFF
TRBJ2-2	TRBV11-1	CASSYRQGKTGELFF
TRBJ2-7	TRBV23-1	CASSPSGAGSYEQYF
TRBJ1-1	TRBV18	CASSPTGATNTEAFF
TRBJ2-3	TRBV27	CASWGLADTDTQYF
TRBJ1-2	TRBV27	CASRGQGEGYTF
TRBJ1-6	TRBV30	CAWSVGVGSPLHF
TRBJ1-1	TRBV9	CASSSKGKPAFF
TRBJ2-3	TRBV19	CASSIRGQGDTQYF
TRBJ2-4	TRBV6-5	CASSDRGSVYF
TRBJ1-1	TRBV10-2	CASSDSGSGNTEAFF
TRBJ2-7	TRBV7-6	CASSLTGSSNEQYF
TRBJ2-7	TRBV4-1	CASSQAGGAGYEQYF
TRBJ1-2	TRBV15	CATSRDQTGYTF
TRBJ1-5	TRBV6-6	CASSDSFNQPQHF
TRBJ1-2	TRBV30	CACPTPDRGYGYTF
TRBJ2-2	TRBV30	CLTSRGTGELFF
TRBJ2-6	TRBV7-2	CASSSTATYYSGANVLTF
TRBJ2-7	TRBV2	CASSEGPGLGVYEQYF
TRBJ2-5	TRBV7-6	CASSLGPGGQETQYF